The TCR beta chain described here comes from a study of T cell repertoires in cytomegalovirus infection. About the research overall: It was the public TCR beta signatures that indicated both CMV infection and matching HLA type.

TCRdb re-derived calls from the reads in MiXCR, one entry per CDR3 protein. Altogether some 310,000 distinct CDR3 sequences are present, more than 20% being singletons, with the ten largest covering about 14%. Concerning this clonotype itself: No antigen is known for it.

This CDR3 spans 15 amino acids. Germline V CDR1 and CDR2: SGHVS, FNYEAQ. V lost 1 base, J lost 3 bases, and 4 bases stayed unmatched. This chain connects TRBV7-6 to TRBJ2-3, with 7 bases lining up with TRBD2. This TCR was sampled from a human donor in good health (CMV status not recorded). Some clones in this sample may be carry-over from other donors' samples. The source was cultured PBMCs, collected from culture after CMV antigen stimulation. CDR3 sequence reads: CASSLGGSATDTQYF. Written as DNA, the CDR3 is TGTGCCAGCAGCTTAGGCGGGAGCGCAACAGATACGCAGTATTTT. Full variable domain (outside the CDR3, taken from reference TRBV7-6 and TRBJ2-3): GAGVSQSPRYKVTKRGQDVALRCDPISGHVSLYWYRQALGQGPEFLTYFNYEAQQDKSGLPNDRFSAERPEGSISTLTIQRTEQRDSAMYRCASSLGGSATDTQYFGPGTRLTVL.